This TCR beta chain was recorded in a study of untreated major depressive disorder. Notes on the study in general: CD4+ T cells from depressed patients used TRBV05-01 (Vbeta 5.1) more often than controls.

The germline V gene encodes CDR1 SGHAT and CDR2 FQNNGV. CDR3 size: 12 residues. Trimming left V 5 bases short and J 3 bases short, with 8 bases between. Comment on this clone: Its specificity is unknown.

Produced via immunoSEQ multiplex PCR; TCRdb's table is partial and in-frame only. The sample shows approximately 12,000 clones, 85% to 95% of them seen only once. Every depressed patient was matched in pairs with a non-depressed control on sex, age, current smoking status and body mass index. Patients had moderate to severe depression. The chain carries TRBV11-2 and TRBJ2-7; D is uncertain. The source of this sequence is a man aged 30 to 39 with major depressive disorder. The sequencing input was CD4+ T cells from PBMCs. This CDR3 reads CASSPINYEQYF. DNA for the CDR3: TGTGCCAGCAGCCCAATCAACTACGAGCAGTACTTC.